Listed below are T cell receptor beta chains from one sample, sequenced in a study of blood T cells in healthy people across ages. TCRdb ran MiXCR on the 5' RACE reads and lists one entry per CDR3 protein. The sample contains approximately 1.5 million distinct CDR3 sequences, roughly 32% of which appear only once. The sequenced sample consisted of blood. The source of these receptors is a woman aged 25 to 39 in good health. The CDR3 runs from the conserved cysteine through the conserved F or W. D genes are given only for firm matches. Not every row has a clone size; where given, it reads once, few, many or a size class.

j_call: TRBJ2-3
v_call: TRBV20-1
d_call: TRBD2
clone_size: -
cdr3_nt: TGCAGTGCTAGCTCTAGCGGGGGGGCAGATACGCAGTATTTT
cdr3_aa: CSASSSGGADTQYF

j_call: TRBJ1-2
v_call: TRBV2
d_call: TRBD1
clone_size: -
cdr3_nt: TGTGCCAGCAGTTTTGCCGGGACAGGGGGCTACACCTTC
cdr3_aa: CASSFAGTGGYTF

j_call: TRBJ2-1
v_call: TRBV7-9
d_call: -
clone_size: few
cdr3_nt: TGTGCCAGCACCCTAGGCTCCTACAATGAGCAGTTCTTC
cdr3_aa: CASTLGSYNEQFF

j_call: TRBJ2-3
v_call: TRBV9
d_call: -
clone_size: -
cdr3_nt: TGTGCCAGCAGCAGTAGGGAGAGAACAGATACGCAGTATTTT
cdr3_aa: CASSSRERTDTQYF

j_call: TRBJ2-3
v_call: TRBV5-1
d_call: -
clone_size: few
cdr3_nt: TGCGCCAGCAGCTACGGGGGCGGTGCAGATACGCAGTATTTT
cdr3_aa: CASSYGGGADTQYF

j_call: TRBJ1-1
v_call: TRBV27
d_call: -
clone_size: few
cdr3_nt: TGTGCCAGCAGTCCCCTAGCAGGGAACACTGAAGCTTTCTTT
cdr3_aa: CASSPLAGNTEAFF

j_call: TRBJ2-7
v_call: TRBV18
d_call: -
clone_size: -
cdr3_nt: TGTGCCAGCTCAAGAGACAGGAGGGAGCTCTACGAGCAGTACTTC
cdr3_aa: CASSRDRRELYEQYF

j_call: TRBJ2-7
v_call: TRBV29-1
d_call: TRBD2
clone_size: many
cdr3_nt: TGCAGCGTTGCGTTGCTAGCGGGGGTCTACGAGCAGTACTTC
cdr3_aa: CSVALLAGVYEQYF

j_call: TRBJ2-7
v_call: TRBV12-3/TRBV12-4
d_call: -
clone_size: -
cdr3_nt: TGTGCCAGCAGTTTCGGGATCGACTACGAGCAGTACTTC
cdr3_aa: CASSFGIDYEQYF

j_call: TRBJ1-1
v_call: TRBV18
d_call: -
clone_size: -
cdr3_nt: TGTGCCAGCTCATCCGGGGCAGATCTCTTGACTTTCTTT
cdr3_aa: CASSSGADLLTFF

j_call: TRBJ2-5
v_call: TRBV24-1
d_call: TRBD1
clone_size: -
cdr3_nt: TGTGCCACCAGTGCAGGGGGCTGGGAGACCCAGTACTTC
cdr3_aa: CATSAGGWETQYF

j_call: TRBJ2-5
v_call: TRBV2
d_call: -
clone_size: -
cdr3_nt: TGTGCCAGCAGTGACAAGTGGGGGACCCAGTACTTC
cdr3_aa: CASSDKWGTQYF

j_call: TRBJ2-1
v_call: TRBV18
d_call: TRBD2
clone_size: -
cdr3_nt: TGTGCCAGCTCACCAATGGGGGAGGGCAATGAGCGGTTCTTC
cdr3_aa: CASSPMGEGNERFF

j_call: TRBJ2-7
v_call: TRBV13
d_call: -
clone_size: few
cdr3_nt: TGTGCCAGCAGCCGGTTACCATATCCGGGTTCCTACGAGCAGTACTTC
cdr3_aa: CASSRLPYPGSYEQYF

j_call: TRBJ2-7
v_call: TRBV4-2
d_call: -
clone_size: -
cdr3_nt: TGTGCCAGCAGCCAAGTTGGTATGGGCTCCTACGAGCAGTACTTC
cdr3_aa: CASSQVGMGSYEQYF

j_call: TRBJ2-7
v_call: TRBV20-1
d_call: TRBD2
clone_size: -
cdr3_nt: TGCAGTGCTATGAGCGGGGCTCCTCTCGAGCAGTACTTC
cdr3_aa: CSAMSGAPLEQYF

j_call: TRBJ2-3
v_call: TRBV3-1
d_call: -
clone_size: -
cdr3_nt: TGTGCCAGCATGAAACAGTCAGGCACAGATACGCAGTATTTT
cdr3_aa: CASMKQSGTDTQYF

j_call: TRBJ2-1
v_call: TRBV20-1
d_call: TRBD2
clone_size: -
cdr3_nt: TGCAGTGCCCCGACTAGCGGGAGTAATGAGCAGTTCTTC
cdr3_aa: CSAPTSGSNEQFF

j_call: TRBJ2-1
v_call: TRBV3-1
d_call: TRBD1
clone_size: -
cdr3_nt: TGTGCCAGCAGCCAAGATTTAGGGCGGGTGGGACAGTACAATGAGCAGTTCTTC
cdr3_aa: CASSQDLGRVGQYNEQFF

j_call: TRBJ1-6
v_call: TRBV5-6
d_call: TRBD1
clone_size: -
cdr3_nt: TGTGCCAGCAGCCCCGGGACAGGGGGCTCCAATTCACCCCTCCACTTT
cdr3_aa: CASSPGTGGSNSPLHF

j_call: TRBJ2-1
v_call: TRBV27
d_call: -
clone_size: -
cdr3_nt: TGTGCCAGCAGTTTACCAGCGGGCAGGGAACAGTACGAGCAGTTCTTC
cdr3_aa: CASSLPAGREQYEQFF

j_call: TRBJ2-3
v_call: TRBV9
d_call: TRBD2
clone_size: -
cdr3_nt: TGTGCCAGCAGCGAACTAGCGGGGTTACCCACAGATACGCAGTATTTT
cdr3_aa: CASSELAGLPTDTQYF

j_call: TRBJ2-3
v_call: TRBV20-1
d_call: TRBD2
clone_size: few
cdr3_nt: TGCAGTGCTAGCGGCCAGCGGGGATTCACAGATACGCAGTATTTT
cdr3_aa: CSASGQRGFTDTQYF

j_call: TRBJ2-7
v_call: TRBV11-2
d_call: TRBD1
clone_size: -
cdr3_nt: TGTGCCAGCAGCCCGTTAGTAGGGACAGTGTCAGAGCAGTACTTC
cdr3_aa: CASSPLVGTVSEQYF

j_call: TRBJ1-2
v_call: TRBV7-2
d_call: -
clone_size: few
cdr3_nt: TGTGCCAGCAGCATCTATAAGGGGGACTATGGCTACACCTTC
cdr3_aa: CASSIYKGDYGYTF

j_call: TRBJ1-1
v_call: TRBV2
d_call: -
clone_size: -
cdr3_nt: TGTGCCAGCCGCCCCGTTGGCGAGGGCACTGAAGCTTTCTTT
cdr3_aa: CASRPVGEGTEAFF

j_call: TRBJ2-1
v_call: TRBV18
d_call: -
clone_size: -
cdr3_nt: TGTGCCAGCTCACCAAACCTTCCTGAGACCCTTCTCGCATCCTACAATGAGCAGTTCTTC
cdr3_aa: CASSPNLPETLLASYNEQFF

j_call: TRBJ1-5
v_call: TRBV27
d_call: TRBD1
clone_size: -
cdr3_nt: TGTGTCAGCAGTCTATATGGGACAGCCCTTAATCAGCCCCAGCATTTT
cdr3_aa: CVSSLYGTALNQPQHF

j_call: TRBJ2-5
v_call: TRBV6-5
d_call: TRBD2
clone_size: -
cdr3_nt: TGTGCCAGCAGTTACCCGACTAGCGGGGGGTTGGAGACCCAGTACTTC
cdr3_aa: CASSYPTSGGLETQYF

j_call: TRBJ2-5
v_call: TRBV10-1
d_call: -
clone_size: -
cdr3_nt: TGCGCCAGCAGCCGAAGGACCCAAGAGACCCAGTACTTC
cdr3_aa: CASSRRTQETQYF

j_call: TRBJ2-1
v_call: TRBV5-4
d_call: -
clone_size: -
cdr3_nt: TGTGCCAGCAGTCAGGGAGTTGGGGATGAGCAGTTCTTC
cdr3_aa: CASSQGVGDEQFF

j_call: TRBJ2-7
v_call: TRBV27
d_call: TRBD1
clone_size: few
cdr3_nt: TGTGCCAGCAGTTTGAGTGCGGGACAGGTCTACGAGCAGTACTTC
cdr3_aa: CASSLSAGQVYEQYF

j_call: TRBJ2-7
v_call: TRBV20-1
d_call: -
clone_size: few
cdr3_nt: TGCAGTGCTAGACCCCCAATGGGCGGGACCTACGAGCAGTACTTC
cdr3_aa: CSARPPMGGTYEQYF

j_call: TRBJ2-7
v_call: TRBV6-1
d_call: -
clone_size: -
cdr3_nt: TGTGCCAGCAGCCAGGGATTCCACGAGCAGTACTTC
cdr3_aa: CASSQGFHEQYF

j_call: TRBJ2-1
v_call: TRBV20-1
d_call: -
clone_size: -
cdr3_nt: TGCAGTGCTAGAGGTTGGGGCGACAATGAGCAGTTCTTC
cdr3_aa: CSARGWGDNEQFF

j_call: TRBJ2-3
v_call: TRBV12-3/TRBV12-4
d_call: -
clone_size: few
cdr3_nt: TGTGCCAGCAAACAGGTCGACACAGATACGCAGTATTTT
cdr3_aa: CASKQVDTDTQYF

j_call: TRBJ2-7
v_call: TRBV27
d_call: TRBD1
clone_size: many
cdr3_nt: TGTGCCAGCAGGGGACAGGGTTACGAGCAGTACTTC
cdr3_aa: CASRGQGYEQYF